What follows describes a single T cell receptor beta chain. The germline V gene encodes CDR1 WSHSY and CDR2 SAAADI. V dropped 0 bases and J dropped 7 bases, with 10 bases sitting between them. There are 13 residues in the CDR3. It was with 60 Vbeta and 13 Jbeta primers that the PCR ran. Produced via immunoSEQ multiplex PCR; TCRdb's table is partial and in-frame only. The sample lists 85,000 to 120,000 clones, 82% occurring once. The data derive from a study of cytomegalovirus exposure and HLA in healthy donors. The V and J genes are TRBV10-2 and TRBJ2-7, with a possible D match to TRBD2 (5 bases). This clonotype was obtained from a man aged 50-59 years in good health and CMV-seronegative. The sequenced sample was PBMCs. CDR3 in DNA: TGCGCCAGCAGTGAGTCGATAACGGGAGAGCAGTACTTC. Translation: CASSESITGEQYF.